The clone carrying this TCR beta chain was counted many times. As yet, its antigen is unknown. J lost 0 bases, V lost 4 bases, and 9 bases had no gene match. Germline CDR1 is SEHNR and CDR2 is FQNEAQ (reference sequence). This CDR3 region has 17 residues. Individual cDNA molecules each received unique molecular identifiers attached to them. TCRdb passed the 5' RACE reads through MiXCR, listing each CDR3 protein once. The sample shows roughly 30,000 distinct CDR3 sequences, 4.5% to 6.5% of them seen only once. This sample is drawn from a study of early T cells in non-severe SARS-CoV-2 infection. Study-wide context: Alpha and beta chains were unpaired, from unsorted whole-blood bulk RNA. General study findings and limits: The matching step, a VDJdb search, favored anti-spike CD8 responses and missed private and CD4 specificities.

This TCR came from an adult who was a healthcare worker with PCR-confirmed SARS-CoV-2 infection or an uninfected control (not recorded which). The sample taken for sequencing was whole blood. The chain combines TRBV7-9 with TRBJ1-1; TRBD1 aligns across 9 bases. CDR3 coding DNA: TGTGCCAGCAGCTCTTGGACAGGGGCAAGGATGAACACTGAAGCTTTCTTT. It is translated as CASSSWTGARMNTEAFF.